This T cell receptor beta chain was obtained from a study of blood T cell repertoires in COVID-19. Repertoires were generated with immunoSEQ multiplex PCR, while TCRdb's copy carries only in-frame clones and drops some. The sample includes 90,000 to 110,000 clones, 84% of them seen just once. Germline CDR1 reads SGHRS; CDR2 reads YFSETQ. CDR3 length equals 13 residues. A word on this clone: The junction departs from germline at one end; a sequencing error may be responsible.

The sequence came from a woman older than 75 with active or convalescent COVID-19. Source material: peripheral blood. J is TRBJ1-2 and V is TRBV5-1; 7 bases are shared with TRBD1. CDR3 bases: TGCGCCAGCAGCTTGACCGGGACAGCCGGGACTTTCTTC. Amino acids: CASSLTGTAGTFF.